The entry that follows covers one TCR beta chain sequence. Its matching antigen is unknown. This entry comes from a study of identical twins. The germline V and J ends were trimmed by 5 bases and 3 bases, with 14 bases remaining between them. Germline-derived CDR1 and CDR2 are SGHRS and YFSETQ. The CDR3 totals 15 residues. Study-wide findings and caveats: Models underpredicted monozygotic twin sharing of out-of-frame TCR alpha. Zero-insertion findings could be partly confounded by invariant cells (MAIT and iNKT cells).

TCRdb re-called the 5' RACE reads with MiXCR, one entry per CDR3 protein. The sample carries about 490,000 distinct CDR3 sequences, roughly 15% recorded once. The data also belong to a second study, concerning yellow fever vaccine responses in identical twins.

The clonotype originates from a woman aged 18 to 35 in good health. This chain uses TRBV5-1 with TRBJ2-2; D might be TRBD1 (5 bases). The sequenced material came from CD4+ T cells sorted from blood. This CDR3 is CASRKGQGYTGELFF. The CDR3 DNA reads as TGCGCCAGCAGAAAGGGGCAGGGCTACACCGGGGAGCTGTTTTTT.